These 16 T cell receptor beta chains were all obtained from the same sample, sequenced in a study of cytomegalovirus exposure and HLA in healthy donors. The PCR had 60 Vbeta and 13 Jbeta primers. The method was immunoSEQ multiplex PCR; TCRdb's version includes in-frame clones alone and lacks a portion of them. The table has 100,000 or so clones, 63% seen once. The sample was PBMCs. These receptors were collected from a human donor in good health.

The CDR3 protein is CACSGGSTDTQYF. CDR3 coding DNA: TGTGCCTGCTCTGGCGGGAGCACAGATACGCAGTATTTT. This chain connects TRBV30 to TRBJ2-3; D might be TRBD2 (5 bases). Germline V gene sequence: CDR1 GTSNPN, CDR2 SVGIG (reference sequence). The CDR3 length is 13 residues. V lost 6 bases and J 0 bases, leaving 10 bases between the germline ends.

The chain carries TRBV30 and TRBJ2-7; 8 positions match TRBD1. Germline V CDR1 and CDR2: GTSNPN, SVGIG (reference sequence). There are 15 residues in the CDR3. The J segment lost 0 bases and the V segment lost 3 bases, leaving 7 bases of the junction unmatched. CDR3 coding DNA: TGTGCCTGGAGGCCAGGGGGCGCAGGCTCCTACGAGCAGTACTTC. Residues: CAWRPGGAGSYEQYF. Filled out from reference TRBV30 and TRBJ2-7, the complete variable domain reads SQTIHQWPATLVQPVGSPLSLECTVEGTSNPNLYWYRQAAGRGLQLLFYSVGIGQISSEVPQNLSASRPQDRQFILSSKKLLLSDSGFYLCAWRPGGAGSYEQYFGPGTRLTVT.

This clone showed up just a few times. The chain combines TRBV4-1 with TRBJ2-2; tentatively, D is TRBD1 (5 bases). Germline V gene data show CDR1 as MGHRA and CDR2 as YSYEKL. Trimming left V 4 bases short and J 4 bases short, with 22 bases between. CDR3 size: 18 residues. The CDR3 is CASSLNGVRQGGTGELFF. CDR3 sequence (DNA): TGCGCCAGCAGCCTAAATGGGGTACGGCAGGGCGGCACCGGGGAGCTGTTTTTT.

The gene calls are TRBV5-8 and TRBJ1-1; D possibly corresponds to TRBD1 (6 bases). The CDR3 is 16 residues long. The V and J ends lost 4 bases and 1 base respectively, with 17 bases between them. CDR1 and CDR2 (germline): SGHTS, YDEGEE. The CDR3 nucleotides read TGTGCCAGCAGCCGAGGGACACCGTTGAAGAACACTGAAGCTTTCTTT. This gives the protein CASSRGTPLKNTEAFF. Looking up the rest from reference TRBV5-8 and TRBJ1-1 gives the full variable domain: EAGVTQSPTHLIKTRGQQATLRCSPISGHTSVYWYQQALGLGLQFLLWYDEGEERNRGNFPPRFSGRQFPNYSSELNVNALELEDSALYLCASSRGTPLKNTEAFFGQGTRLTVV.

The rearrangement links TRBV4-1 to TRBJ2-5; D perhaps matches TRBD2 (5 bases). Germline CDR1 MGHRA, CDR2 YSYEKL. With 0 bases removed from V and 4 bases from J, the gap between germline ends came to 18 bases. This CDR3 has 17 amino acids. For the CDR3, the DNA is TGCGCCAGCAGCCAAGATCTAGGGCAGGTCCGGGGAGAGACCCAGTACTTC. Translated: CASSQDLGQVRGETQYF.

The chain combines TRBV7-9 with TRBJ2-7; TRBD1 aligns across 7 bases. Trimming took 5 bases from V and 4 from J; bases not matched to a gene: 8. From germline, CDR1 is SEHNR and CDR2 FQNEAQ (reference sequence). The CDR3 has 14 residues. The DNA for the CDR3 is TGTGCCAGCAGCGCCGGACAGGCCGCGTACGAGCAGTACTTC. Translation gives CASSAGQAAYEQYF.

The V call is TRBV30, the J call TRBJ1-2, with D perhaps TRBD1 (6 bases). Germline CDR1 GTSNPN, CDR2 SVGIG (reference sequence). Trimming took 4 bases from V and 4 from J, leaving 10 bases between them. This CDR3 is 12 amino acids long. The CDR3 DNA reads TGTGCCTGGAAATGGACAGTCTATGGCTACACCTTC. This encodes CAWKWTVYGYTF.

This clone was detected only a few times. This chain links TRBV5-4 with TRBJ2-7; TRBD2 might be the D (5 bases). V dropped 1 base and J dropped 0 bases, with 11 bases sitting between them. The germline CDR1 and CDR2 sequences are SGHNT and YYREEE (reference sequence). This CDR3 region has 15 residues. The CDR3: CASSLIGSLSYEQYF. DNA for the CDR3: TGTGCCAGCAGCTTGATTGGGAGTCTCTCCTACGAGCAGTACTTC.

A single count supports this clone. The chain links TRBV4-2 to TRBJ2-7; D is perhaps TRBD1 (5 bases). Germline CDR1 is LGHNA and CDR2 is YNFKEQ. Trimming shortened V by 1 base and J by 0 bases, and 10 bases separated the two germline ends. The CDR3 has 15 amino acids. The CDR3 nucleotides read TGTGCCAGCAGCCAAGTGGGTGACAGCTCCTACGAGCAGTACTTC. This encodes CASSQVGDSSYEQYF.

V gene TRBV10-1 combines with J gene TRBJ2-1; 7 bases are a match to TRBD1. The CDR3 totals 15 residues. The V and J ends lost 4 bases and 6 bases, in that order; junction bases with no gene match: 9. The germline gives CDR1 WNHNN, CDR2 SYGVQD (reference sequence). For the CDR3, the DNA is TGCGCCAGCAGTGCCACAGGGGATACTAGCAATGAGCAGTTCTTC. It encodes CASSATGDTSNEQFF.

The chain has TRBV2 and TRBJ2-7; 8 bases agree with TRBD2. Germline V gene lookup returns CDR1 SNHLY and CDR2 FYNNEI. V trimming: 3 bases; J trimming: 1 base; junction bases outside the gene matches: 2. This CDR3 spans 14 amino acids. In DNA, the CDR3 is TGTGCCAGCAGTGACGGCGGGAGGTCCTACGAGCAGTACTTC. Translation gives CASSDGGRSYEQYF.

The chain uses TRBV6-5 and TRBJ2-3, with 7 bases fitting TRBD2. The CDR3 extends over 15 amino acids. J lost 0 bases, V lost 2 bases, and 2 bases had no gene match. Germline values: CDR1 MNHEY, CDR2 SVGAGI. In nucleotides, the CDR3 is TGTGCCAGCAGTTACCTAGCGGCTAGCACAGATACGCAGTATTTT. It is translated as CASSYLAASTDTQYF.

This clone was recorded a few times. V usage is TRBV7-9 and J usage is TRBJ2-2; D might be TRBD1 (6 bases). This CDR3 is built from 16 residues. The germline V gene encodes CDR1 SEHNR and CDR2 FQNEAQ (reference sequence). Trimming cost V 7 bases and J 5 bases, with 20 bases left between them. DNA for the CDR3: TGTGCCAGCACTGTGACCCTGGGACAAAAGACCGGGGAGCTGTTTTTT. This translates into CASTVTLGQKTGELFF.

There are a few counts of this clone. The chain couples TRBV6-6 to TRBJ1-1, with 7 bases matching TRBD1. CDR3 length: 15 amino acids. Losses at the gene ends were 6 bases for V and 1 base for J; bases not matched to a gene: 8. Looked up from germline, CDR1 is MNHNY and CDR2 is SVGAGI (reference sequence). Here the CDR3 DNA reads TGTGCCAGCAGCCGGACAGGCAGCTCGAACACTGAAGCTTTCTTT. Translating it yields CASSRTGSSNTEAFF.

V usage is TRBV30 and J usage is TRBJ2-3, with D unresolved. V lost 0 bases and J lost 2, with 12 bases in between. CDR1 GTSNPN and CDR2 SVGIG come from the germline V gene (reference sequence). CDR3 length: 15 residues. CDR3 protein: CAWSVLAEHTDTQYF. The CDR3 coding sequence is TGTGCCTGGAGTGTATTGGCGGAACACACAGATACGCAGTATTTT. Supplemented by reference TRBV30 and TRBJ2-3, the full variable domain reads SQTIHQWPATLVQPVGSPLSLECTVEGTSNPNLYWYRQAAGRGLQLLFYSVGIGQISSEVPQNLSASRPQDRQFILSSKKLLLSDSGFYLCAWSVLAEHTDTQYFGPGTRLTVL.

With respect to this clone: The junction shows a germline mismatch at one end, possibly a read error. The J gene is TRBJ2-3, the V gene TRBV19; D is possibly TRBD2 (5 bases). The V gene's germline CDR1 is LNHDA and CDR2 SQIVND (reference sequence). The CDR3 runs to 13 residues. CDR3 protein: CASRPSSTDTQYF. The CDR3 DNA reads as TGTGCCAGTAGGCCTTCTAGCACGGATACGCAGTATTTT.